This passage covers 27 T cell receptor beta chains from one sample sequenced in a study of OX40 agonist ivuxolimab in advanced cancers. Library preparation employed the immunoSEQ multiplex PCR assay. TCRdb limited this immuneACCESS table to in-frame rearrangements with V and J called. A share of clones is missing; checked studies link under half to unresolved V genes, and the rest is unexplained. A total of approximately 81,000 clones appear in this sample, 85% to 95% of them only once. The ten largest clones represent approximately 15% of the sample. Sample: CD4+ or CD8+ T cells sorted from blood, taken in a trial of the OX40 agonist ivuxolimab. All receptors come from an adult with an advanced solid tumor such as melanoma, head and neck, liver or kidney cancer.

The J gene is TRBJ2-7, the V gene TRBV2; 11 nucleotides align to TRBD1. There are 16 residues in the CDR3. CDR1 is SNHLY, CDR2 FYNNEI, per germline. Germline trimming cut 10 bases from V and 4 bases from J; bases unmatched to any gene: 15. CDR3 amino acids: CATHRAGTGGFYEQYF. DNA of the CDR3: TGTGCCACCCATAGGGCGGGGACAGGGGGATTTTACGAGCAGTACTTC.

The rearrangement uses TRBV25-1 and TRBJ1-2; D is perhaps TRBD1 (6 bases). This CDR3 spans 13 amino acids. Germline V lookup: CDR1 MGHDK, CDR2 SYGVNS. Trimming took off 4 bases at V and 0 bases at J, with 6 bases between the two ends. The CDR3 sequence: CASSGTANYGYTF. For the CDR3, the DNA is TGTGCCAGCAGTGGGACAGCTAACTATGGCTACACCTTC.

CDR3 DNA: TGCAGCGTGACGGGACTAGCGACCTACGAGCAGTACTTC. This sequence encodes CSVTGLATYEQYF. The chain couples TRBV29-1 to TRBJ2-7; TRBD2 matches at 10 bases. CDR1 and CDR2 from the germline V gene are SQVTM and ANQGSEA. The CDR3 covers 13 residues. V was clipped by 6 bases and J by 2 bases; unmatched bases: 4.

The gene calls are TRBV9 and TRBJ2-7; TRBD1 agrees at 7 bases. V was clipped by 4 bases and J by 1 base; unmatched bases: 5. Per the germline V gene, CDR1 is SGDLS and CDR2 is YYNGEE. The CDR3 extends over 14 amino acids. The CDR3 nucleotides read TGTGCCAGCAGCATAGACAGGGAATCCTACGAGCAGTACTTC. Translation: CASSIDRESYEQYF.

The gene calls are TRBV2 and TRBJ1-2; possible D gene TRBD1, 5 bases. This CDR3 has 16 residues. The germline V gene has CDR1 SNHLY and CDR2 FYNNEI. With 2 bases removed from V and 5 bases from J, the gap between germline ends came to 18 bases. Here the CDR3 reads CASSEFGTPWPYGYTF. CDR3 DNA sequence: TGTGCCAGCAGTGAATTTGGGACCCCCTGGCCTTATGGCTACACCTTC.

V is TRBV29-1 and J is TRBJ2-1; D unresolved. V was clipped by 4 bases and J by 8 bases, with 6 bases between them. The CDR3 consists of 10 residues. The germline CDR1 and CDR2 sequences are SQVTM and ANQGSEA. This CDR3 reads CSVGGYEQFF. In DNA, the CDR3 is TGCAGCGTTGGGGGATATGAGCAGTTCTTC.

The chain has TRBV27 and TRBJ1-2, with TRBD1 matching over 7 bases. Trimming removed 4 bases from V and 0 bases from J; junction bases left unmatched: 2. Germline V CDR1 and CDR2: MNHEY, SMNVEV (reference sequence). The CDR3 contains 14 residues. The CDR3 DNA reads TGTGCCAGCAGTTCAGGGACAGCTAACTATGGCTACACCTTC. Amino acid sequence: CASSSGTANYGYTF.

The chain uses TRBV7-2 and TRBJ1-4; TRBD1 matches 8 bases. Germline values: CDR1 SGHTA, CDR2 FQGNSA. The junction had 6 bases not matched to a gene; V was cut back by 5 bases and J by 7 bases. CDR3 size: 14 residues. The CDR3 DNA follows: TGTGCCAGCAGCCGGACAGGGAGCGGTGAAAAACTGTTTTTT. Translation gives CASSRTGSGEKLFF.

The rearrangement joins TRBV27 to TRBJ1-1, with a weak D call TRBD1 (6 bases). The CDR3 covers 13 residues. The V gene's germline CDR1 is MNHEY and CDR2 SMNVEV (reference sequence). Between the trimmed V and J ends, which lost 4 bases and 5 bases, there was a span of 11 bases. CDR3 loop: CASSWGAGTEAFF. The CDR3 DNA follows: TGTGCCAGCAGTTGGGGGGCAGGGACTGAAGCTTTCTTT.

The rearrangement joins TRBV15 to TRBJ1-5, with 8 positions matching TRBD1. CDR3 length: 16 residues. V dropped 9 bases and J dropped 1; count of bases not matched to a gene: 11. Germline CDR1 is LNHNV and CDR2 is YYDKDF (reference sequence). The CDR3 sequence is CATSRRGRASNQPQHF. CDR3 nucleotides: TGTGCCACTTCCCGCAGGGGGCGTGCGAGCAATCAGCCCCAGCATTTT.

V gene TRBV10-1 combines with J gene TRBJ2-5; either TRBD1 or TRBD2 may supply D (5 bases each). The CDR3 is 13 residues long. Trimming left V 3 bases short and J 4 bases short, with 9 bases between. Germline loops: CDR1 WNHNN, CDR2 SYGVQD (reference sequence). The CDR3 here is CASSDDGGETQYF. Here the CDR3 DNA reads TGCGCCAGCAGTGATGATGGGGGAGAGACCCAGTACTTC.

The genes are TRBV6-5 and TRBJ1-5, with a possible D match to TRBD1 (6 bases). From germline, CDR1 is MNHEY and CDR2 SVGAGI. V was cut by 4 bases and J by 3 bases, with 13 bases left in between. CDR3 length: 15 amino acids. The CDR3 coding sequence is TGTGCCAGCAGTTGGGGGGGGGACATCAATCAGCCCCAGCATTTT. It codes for CASSWGGDINQPQHF.

The V call is TRBV4-2, the J call TRBJ1-4, with no clear D. The V and J ends lost 2 bases and 6 bases respectively, with 13 bases between them. Germline V lookup: CDR1 LGHNA, CDR2 YNFKEQ. The CDR3 contains 15 residues. CDR3 nucleotide sequence: TGTGCCAGCAGCCAATTGCGCTTATCGGATGAAAAACTGTTTTTT. This encodes CASSQLRLSDEKLFF.

The V and J genes are TRBV19 and TRBJ1-1, with a tentative D call TRBD1 (6 bases). There are 14 residues in the CDR3. CDR1 LNHDA and CDR2 SQIVND come from the germline V gene (reference sequence). V lost 5 bases to trimming and J lost 0 bases, with 10 bases between them. This CDR3 is CASSPNRVNTEAFF. CDR3 in DNA: TGTGCCAGTAGTCCAAACAGGGTGAACACTGAAGCTTTCTTT.

The chain recombines TRBV10-3 with TRBJ2-7, with 9 bases identical to TRBD2. V lost 10 bases and J lost 5; bases outside the gene matches: 15. The CDR3 runs to 15 residues. Germline assignment: CDR1 ENHRY and CDR2 SYGVKD. The CDR3 nucleotides are TGTGCCACGAATAGCGGGAGCGCCAAAGGGGACGAGCAGTACTTC. Encoded protein: CATNSGSAKGDEQYF.

J is TRBJ2-1 and V is TRBV7-2, with 9 bases that match TRBD2. The CDR3 covers 16 residues. V was clipped by 2 bases and J by 4 bases; unmatched bases: 6. The germline V gene has CDR1 SGHTA and CDR2 FQGNSA. CDR3 coding DNA: TGTGCCAGCAGCTTACTTTCTAGCGGGGCTTACAATGAGCAGTTCTTC. It specifies CASSLLSSGAYNEQFF.

The V call is TRBV27, the J call TRBJ2-3, with D unclear. The CDR3 contains 15 residues. Germline values: CDR1 MNHEY, CDR2 SMNVEV (reference sequence). Trimming pared 7 bases from V and 0 bases from J, leaving 14 bases between. CDR3 in DNA: TGTGCCAGCATACGCGGTGGCCTGAGCACAGATACGCAGTATTTT. Translating gives CASIRGGLSTDTQYF.

The rearrangement joins TRBV4-1 to TRBJ2-7, with TRBD1 identical over 10 bases. After removal of 4 bases from V and 2 bases from J, the junction contained 5 bases not matched to a gene. The CDR3 contains 15 residues. The germline V gene encodes CDR1 MGHRA and CDR2 YSYEKL. DNA of the CDR3: TGCGCCAGCAGCCCCCGGGACAGGGGCCCCTACGAGCAGTACTTC. Its protein is CASSPRDRGPYEQYF.

The CDR3 DNA sequence: TGCGCCAGCAGCCAAGATGGGCAGGGTGACGCCGGGGAGCTGTTTTTT. Translation: CASSQDGQGDAGELFF. The V and J genes are TRBV4-3 and TRBJ2-2; possible D gene TRBD1, 5 bases. Trimming cost V 0 bases and J 6 bases, with 14 bases left between them. The CDR3 spans 16 residues. The germline V gene encodes CDR1 LGHNA and CDR2 YSLEER.

The chain employs TRBV11-2 and TRBJ2-5; 7 bases map to TRBD1. J was trimmed by 5 bases and V by 4 bases; bases with no gene match: 7. The CDR3 length is 14 residues. The V gene's germline CDR1 is SGHAT and CDR2 FQNNGV. The CDR3 loop reads CASSSQGGRETQYF. CDR3 nucleotides: TGTGCCAGCAGCTCACAAGGGGGCCGGGAGACCCAGTACTTC.

A single count supports this clone. The chain has TRBV4-1 and TRBJ2-2, with D possibly matching TRBD2 (6 bases). The V gene lost 4 bases and the J gene lost 7 bases, with 22 bases spanning the gap. Germline loops: CDR1 MGHRA, CDR2 YSYEKL. This CDR3 is built from 17 residues. In DNA form, the CDR3 reads TGCGCCAGCAGCCTCTTCGGACTCCGCTCGGGGGACGGGGAGCTGTTTTTT. The encoded protein is CASSLFGLRSGDGELFF.

This chain links TRBV14 with TRBJ2-7, with unresolved D. The CDR3 totals 10 residues. Germline CDR1 SGHDN, CDR2 FVKESK. Trimming took off 4 bases at V and 3 bases at J, with 1 base between the two ends. This chain's CDR3 is CASSLYEQYF. The CDR3 coding sequence is TGTGCCAGCAGCCTCTACGAGCAGTACTTC. Supplemented by reference TRBV14 and TRBJ2-7, the full variable domain reads EAGVTQFPSHSVIEKGQTVTLRCDPISGHDNLYWYRRVMGKEIKFLLHFVKESKQDESGMPNNRFLAERTGGTYSTLKVQPAELEDSGVYFCASSLYEQYFGPGTRLTVT.

V usage is TRBV27 and J usage is TRBJ2-7; 7 nucleotides line up with TRBD1. This CDR3 contains 14 residues. V trimming: 2 bases; J trimming: 4 bases; junction bases outside the gene matches: 5. Germline CDR1 is MNHEY and CDR2 is SMNVEV (reference sequence). The CDR3 is CASSLRGTEYEQYF. The DNA for the CDR3 is TGTGCCAGCAGTTTAAGAGGGACAGAATACGAGCAGTACTTC.

The V call is TRBV4-1, the J call TRBJ2-1, with D maybe TRBD2 (6 bases). This CDR3 comprises 14 residues. Germline CDR1 MGHRA, CDR2 YSYEKL. Trimming pared 3 bases from V and 7 bases from J, leaving 13 bases between. In DNA form, the CDR3 reads TGCGCCAGCAGCCACCCTCTACGGGGGAATGAGCAGTTCTTC. Amino acids: CASSHPLRGNEQFF.

The rearrangement uses TRBV23-1 and TRBJ2-3; 9 nucleotides align to TRBD1. TRBV23-1 is an open reading frame, and its role is uncertain. The CDR3 length is 18 residues. With V trimmed by 0 bases and J by 4 bases, 11 bases remained unmatched. Written as DNA, the CDR3 is TGCGCCAGCAGTCAATCTTTAAGTTCGAGACAGGGGGCAGATACGCAGTATTTT. Translation: CASSQSLSSRQGADTQYF.

The rearrangement uses TRBV27 and TRBJ2-7, with 9 positions matching TRBD1. The CDR3 loop spans 15 amino acids. V gave up 6 bases and J gave up 3 bases; unmatched junction bases: 9. CDR1 and CDR2 from the germline V gene are MNHEY and SMNVEV (reference sequence). The CDR3 is CASRYTGTGFYEQYF. The CDR3, as DNA: TGTGCCAGCAGATATACCGGGACAGGGTTCTACGAGCAGTACTTC.

This chain uses TRBV7-2 with TRBJ2-3, with D possibly TRBD2 on 6 matching bases. Germline V gene data show CDR1 as SGHTA and CDR2 as FQGNSA. The CDR3 has 15 residues. V was cut by 11 bases and J by 1 base, with 19 bases left in between. In DNA form, the CDR3 reads TGTGCCTGTCAACTAGCTTTTCTAGGCACAGATACGCAGTATTTT. It translates to CACQLAFLGTDTQYF.